These 15 T cell receptor beta chains were sequenced from one sample in a study of beta chain features in type 1 diabetes. General observations from the study: Shorter TCRB CDR3s, moderately but significantly so, marked every one of the four CD4+ subsets in Type 1 diabetes patients.

No antigens are known for them. cDNA synthesis used the whole RNA isolate, giving expressed TCRB sequences. This table comes from immunoSEQ multiplex PCR, and its TCRdb copy is limited to in-frame clones, with some not included. The sample consists of some 52,000 clones, under 55% of them appearing once. The sequencing sample was made of Tregs from blood. The source of these receptors is a man aged 25-45 years with type 1 diabetes.

The chain is built from TRBV6-6 and TRBJ1-1; D might be TRBD1 (5 bases). CDR1 is MNHNY, CDR2 SVGAGI, per germline (reference sequence). The CDR3 covers 15 residues. The V and J ends lost 2 bases and 0 bases respectively, with 10 bases between them. As DNA, the CDR3 is TGTGCCAGCAGTTACGGGGGGTCGATGAACACTGAAGCTTTCTTT. It encodes CASSYGGSMNTEAFF.

This clone has more than one count but fewer than ten. This chain joins TRBV27 and TRBJ2-3; possibly TRBD2 for D (5 bases). The CDR3 has 14 residues. Germline assignment: CDR1 MNHEY and CDR2 SMNVEV (reference sequence). Trimming stripped 4 bases from V and 6 bases from J, with 14 bases between. The CDR3 is CASSSIRSGDTQYF. In DNA, the CDR3 is TGTGCCAGCAGTTCGATCCGCTCGGGGGATACGCAGTATTTT.

This clone ranks as medium-sized. The chain combines TRBV18 with TRBJ1-1; no clear D. V was pared by 3 bases and J by 4 bases, with 6 bases between. The germline gives CDR1 KGHSH, CDR2 LQKENI. CDR3 length: 12 amino acids. DNA of the CDR3: TGTGCCAGCTCACCGGGGAGCACTGAAGCTTTCTTT. Translated: CASSPGSTEAFF.

The V call is TRBV11-2, the J call TRBJ2-7, with D possibly TRBD2 on 5 matching bases. Looked up from germline, CDR1 is SGHAT and CDR2 is FQNNGV. CDR3 length: 15 residues. V lost 5 bases and J lost 6, with 20 bases in between. The DNA for the CDR3 is TGTGCCAGCAGCGCAAGCGGCAGTCACGGAAGCGAGCAGTACTTC. This gives the protein CASSASGSHGSEQYF. The whole variable domain, remainder taken from reference TRBV11-2 and TRBJ2-7, is EAGVAQSPRYKIIEKRQSVAFWCNPISGHATLYWYQQILGQGPKLLIQFQNNGVVDDSQLPKDRFSAERLKGVDSTLKIQPAKLEDSAVYLCASSASGSHGSEQYFGPGTRLTVT.

The chain combines TRBV29-1 with TRBJ1-2; weak D call: TRBD1 (5 bases). The CDR3 is made up of 12 amino acids. Germline V gives CDR1 SQVTM, CDR2 ANQGSEA. Trimming left V 6 bases short and J 2 bases short, with 10 bases between. Here the CDR3 DNA reads TGCAGCGTGACAGATTCCAACTATGGCTACACCTTC. Protein sequence: CSVTDSNYGYTF. Looking up the rest from reference TRBV29-1 and TRBJ1-2 gives the full variable domain: SAVISQKPSRDICQRGTSLTIQCQVDSQVTMMFWYRQQPGQSLTLIATANQGSEATYESGFVIDKFPISRPNLTFSTLTVSNMSPEDSSIYLCSVTDSNYGYTFGSGTRLTVV.

V and J are TRBV6-1 and TRBJ1-3; a possible D gene is TRBD1 (6 bases). This CDR3 comprises 13 residues. The V and J ends lost 8 bases and 7 bases respectively, with 15 bases between them. The germline gives CDR1 MNHNS, CDR2 SASEGT. The CDR3 loop is CASLEGGGNTIYF. DNA of the CDR3: TGTGCCAGCCTCGAAGGGGGTGGCAACACCATATATTTT.

This clone has just one count. The CDR3 DNA is TGCGCCAGCAGCAGTGCGTCAGGGGACTATGGCTACACCTTC. This gives the protein CASSSASGDYGYTF. The chain joins TRBV5-1 to TRBJ1-2, with D possibly TRBD1 on 6 matching bases. CDR3 size: 14 residues. Per the germline V gene, CDR1 is SGHRS and CDR2 is YFSETQ. The V gene lost 4 bases and the J gene lost 3 bases, with 13 bases spanning the gap.

The rearrangement joins TRBV27 to TRBJ2-2; no firm D call. V was pared by 7 bases and J by 1 base, with 10 bases between. The germline CDR1 and CDR2 sequences are MNHEY and SMNVEV (reference sequence). The CDR3 loop spans 14 amino acids. Here the CDR3 reads CASKYGVNTGELFF. CDR3 sequence (DNA): TGTGCCAGCAAGTACGGAGTGAACACCGGGGAGCTGTTTTTT.

This clone has just a few counts. V and J are TRBV4-1 and TRBJ2-3; 8 bases line up with TRBD2. The CDR3 extends over 16 amino acids. CDR1 and CDR2 from the germline V gene are MGHRA and YSYEKL. The trim removed 6 bases at V and 1 base at J, leaving 9 bases unmatched. The CDR3 protein is CASRLRLAQGTDTQYF. In DNA, the CDR3 is TGCGCCAGCAGGCTGAGACTAGCGCAAGGCACAGATACGCAGTATTTT.

This clone appeared a few times. The chain carries TRBV10-3 and TRBJ2-2; D uncertain. The CDR3 totals 14 residues. V was cut by 3 bases and J by 7 bases, with 12 bases left in between. The germline V gene encodes CDR1 ENHRY and CDR2 SYGVKD. The DNA for the CDR3 is TGTGCCATCAGTGATCCGAGCAGGATCGGGGAGCTGTTTTTT. It translates to CAISDPSRIGELFF.

The chain joins TRBV2 to TRBJ1-5; D unclear. Deletions cut 1 base from V and 5 bases from J, with 6 bases between. Looked up from germline, CDR1 is SNHLY and CDR2 is FYNNEI. This CDR3 has 13 residues. Here the CDR3 reads CASSEERDQPQHF. The DNA of the CDR3 is TGTGCCAGCAGTGAAGAGAGAGATCAGCCCCAGCATTTT.

The chain couples TRBV5-1 to TRBJ2-5; D gene unclear. Trimming removed 4 bases from V and 4 bases from J, with 11 bases in between. CDR3 length equals 13 residues. Germline values: CDR1 SGHRS, CDR2 YFSETQ. The CDR3 DNA sequence: TGCGCCAGCAGCCCGCGCCGGTTAGAGACCCAGTACTTC. Translation gives CASSPRRLETQYF.

The table lists this clone with a few counts. The chain uses TRBV6-6 and TRBJ1-4, with D possibly matching TRBD1 (6 bases). V shed 0 bases and J shed 7 bases, with 9 bases lying between them. The germline V gene encodes CDR1 MNHNY and CDR2 SVGAGI (reference sequence). CDR3 length: 14 amino acids. CDR3 coding DNA: TGTGCCAGCAGTTACTCCGGACAGATTGAAAAACTGTTTTTT. This codes for CASSYSGQIEKLFF.

The V gene is TRBV7-3, the J gene TRBJ2-2; 12 bases fit TRBD2. The germline CDR1 and CDR2 sequences are SGHTA and FQGTGA. V lost 1 base to trimming and J lost 5 bases; unmatched junction nucleotides: 14. This CDR3 is built from 20 residues. CDR3 protein: CASSLKGGLAGGPDTGELFF. The CDR3 DNA follows: TGTGCCAGCAGCTTAAAGGGGGGCCTAGCGGGAGGGCCCGATACCGGGGAGCTGTTTTTT.

This clone has just a few counts. The V gene is TRBV4-3, the J gene TRBJ2-1; 10 bases agree with TRBD2. Per germline, CDR1 LGHNA and CDR2 YSLEER. Unmatched junction bases numbered 3, after V lost 0 bases and J lost 4 bases. The CDR3 contains 16 residues. The CDR3 sequence: CASSQEPSGRYNEQFF. DNA of the CDR3: TGCGCCAGCAGCCAAGAACCTAGCGGGAGATACAATGAGCAGTTCTTC.